This TCR beta chain originates from a study of blood T cell repertoires in COVID-19. Turning to the study itself: Sites across the United States, Italy and Spain contributed samples from acute and convalescent COVID-19. Sample material is recorded as cDNA or gDNA derived from T cells, B-cell-depleted T cells, or PBMCs.

Original processing methods: Scientists estimated how many nucleated cells there were by amplifying reference gene primers. Using immunoSEQ multiplex PCR, the repertoire was profiled, and TCRdb retains in-frame clones only, with some absent. The D gene and trimming were derived from the DNA, and the V and J assignments and clone size from that table. The sample consists of over 55,000 clones, around 86% of them appearing once. The CDR3 contains 13 residues. The V end lost 6 bases, the J end lost 3 bases, and 8 bases lay between the germline ends. This TCR came from a middle-aged man with active COVID-19. The sample consisted of peripheral blood. The chain combines TRBV12-3 or TRBV12-4 with TRBJ2-2; a possible D gene is TRBD2 (5 bases). CDR3 sequence (DNA): TGTGCCAGCAGGGGAGCAGACACCGGGGAGCTGTTTTTT. Encoded protein: CASRGADTGELFF.